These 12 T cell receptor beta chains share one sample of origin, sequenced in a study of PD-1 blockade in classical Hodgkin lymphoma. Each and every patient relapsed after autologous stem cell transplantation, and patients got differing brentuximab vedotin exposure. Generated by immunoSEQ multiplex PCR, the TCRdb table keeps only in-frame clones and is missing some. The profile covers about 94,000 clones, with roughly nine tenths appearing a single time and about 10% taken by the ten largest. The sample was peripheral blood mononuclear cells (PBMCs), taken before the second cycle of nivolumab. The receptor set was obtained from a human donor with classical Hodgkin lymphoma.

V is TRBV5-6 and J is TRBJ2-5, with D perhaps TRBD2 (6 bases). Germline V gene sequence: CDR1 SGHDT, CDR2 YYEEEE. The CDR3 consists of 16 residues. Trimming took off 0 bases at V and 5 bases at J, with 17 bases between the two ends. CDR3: CASSLGAGGSLETQYF. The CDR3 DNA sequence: TGTGCCAGCAGCTTGGGAGCGGGTGGGAGTTTGGAGACCCAGTACTTC.

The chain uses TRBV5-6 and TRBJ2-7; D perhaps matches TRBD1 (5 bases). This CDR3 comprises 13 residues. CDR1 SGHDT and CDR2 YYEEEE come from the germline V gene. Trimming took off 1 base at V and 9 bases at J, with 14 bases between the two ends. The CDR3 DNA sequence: TGTGCCAGCAGCTTGAGGCCTGGGGCTGGGCAGTACTTC. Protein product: CASSLRPGAGQYF.

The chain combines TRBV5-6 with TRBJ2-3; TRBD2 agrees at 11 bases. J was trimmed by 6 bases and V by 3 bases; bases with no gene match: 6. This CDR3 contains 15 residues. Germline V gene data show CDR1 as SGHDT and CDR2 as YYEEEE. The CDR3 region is CASSWRLAGRDTQYF. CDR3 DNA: TGTGCCAGCAGCTGGAGACTAGCGGGACGGGATACGCAGTATTTT.

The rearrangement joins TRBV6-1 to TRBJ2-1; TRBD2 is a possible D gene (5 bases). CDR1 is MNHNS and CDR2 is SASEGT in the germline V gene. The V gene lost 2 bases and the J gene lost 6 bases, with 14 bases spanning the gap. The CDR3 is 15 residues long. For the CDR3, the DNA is TGTGCCAGCAGTGAATTGGCACTAGTCGGCAATGAGCAGTTCTTC. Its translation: CASSELALVGNEQFF.

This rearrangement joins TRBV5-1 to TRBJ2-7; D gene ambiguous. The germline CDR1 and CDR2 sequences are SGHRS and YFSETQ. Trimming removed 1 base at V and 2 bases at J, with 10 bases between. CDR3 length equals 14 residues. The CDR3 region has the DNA TGCGCCAGCAGCTTGTTGGTTTTCCCCTACGAGCAGTACTTC. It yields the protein CASSLLVFPYEQYF.

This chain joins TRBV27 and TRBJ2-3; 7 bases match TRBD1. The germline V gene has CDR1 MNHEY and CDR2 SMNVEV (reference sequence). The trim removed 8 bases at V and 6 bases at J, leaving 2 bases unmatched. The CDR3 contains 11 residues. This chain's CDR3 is CASLQGDTQYF. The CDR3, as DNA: TGTGCCAGCTTACAGGGGGATACGCAGTATTTT.

In DNA form, the CDR3 reads TGTGCCATCAGTGGAAGCGGGGGAACCTACGAGCAGTACTTC. Translation gives CAISGSGGTYEQYF. The rearrangement links TRBV10-3 to TRBJ2-7; 8 positions match TRBD2. Germline V CDR1 and CDR2: ENHRY, SYGVKD. V was pared by 4 bases and J by 2 bases, with 4 bases of the junction left unmatched. This CDR3 spans 14 amino acids.

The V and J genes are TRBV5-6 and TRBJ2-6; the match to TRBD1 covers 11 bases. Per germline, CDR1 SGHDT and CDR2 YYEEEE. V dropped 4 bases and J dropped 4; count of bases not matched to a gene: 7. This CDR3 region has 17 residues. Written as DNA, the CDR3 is TGTGCCAGCAGCAGGACAGGGGGCTGGGGAGGGGCCAACGTCCTGACTTTC. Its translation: CASSRTGGWGGANVLTF.

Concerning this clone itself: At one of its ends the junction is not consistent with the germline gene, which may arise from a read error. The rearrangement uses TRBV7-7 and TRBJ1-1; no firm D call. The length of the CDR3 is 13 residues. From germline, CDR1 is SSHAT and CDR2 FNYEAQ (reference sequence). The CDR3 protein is CASSPTMNTEAFF. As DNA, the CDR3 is TGTGCTAGCAGCCCTACGATGAACACTGAAGCTTTCTTT.

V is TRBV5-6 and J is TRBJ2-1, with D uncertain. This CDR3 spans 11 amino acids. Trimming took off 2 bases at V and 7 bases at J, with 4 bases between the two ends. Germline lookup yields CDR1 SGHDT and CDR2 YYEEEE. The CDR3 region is CASSFGNEQFF. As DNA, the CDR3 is TGTGCCAGCAGCTTTGGTAATGAGCAGTTCTTC.

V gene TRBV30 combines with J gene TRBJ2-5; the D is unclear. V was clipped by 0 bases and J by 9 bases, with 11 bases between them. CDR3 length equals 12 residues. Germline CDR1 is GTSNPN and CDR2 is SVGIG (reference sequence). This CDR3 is CAWSVPGLPQYF. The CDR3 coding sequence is TGTGCCTGGAGTGTACCCGGTTTGCCCCAGTACTTC. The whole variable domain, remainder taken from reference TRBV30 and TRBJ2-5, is SQTIHQWPATLVQPVGSPLSLECTVEGTSNPNLYWYRQAAGRGLQLLFYSVGIGQISSEVPQNLSASRPQDRQFILSSKKLLLSDSGFYLCAWSVPGLPQYFGPGTRLLVL.

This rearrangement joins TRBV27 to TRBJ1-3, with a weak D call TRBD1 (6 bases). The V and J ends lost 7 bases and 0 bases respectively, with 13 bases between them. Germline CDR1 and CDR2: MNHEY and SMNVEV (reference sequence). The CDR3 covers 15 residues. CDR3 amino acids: CASTPDRVSGNTIYF. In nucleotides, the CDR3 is TGTGCCAGCACCCCGGACAGAGTCTCTGGAAACACCATATATTTT.